Included here is one T cell receptor (beta chain) sequence, with context. Its antigen is currently unknown. The record originates from a study of Ad26.COV2.S vaccination and SARS-CoV-2 variants. Points from the study as a whole: People who got the vaccine or the placebo had similar non-spike TCR breadth.

This table comes from immunoSEQ multiplex PCR, and its TCRdb copy is limited to in-frame clones, with some not included. The sample shows 400,000 to 450,000 clones, 90% of them seen only once. Sample treatment: around 19 received Ad26.COV2.S at low or high dose, single or two shots; 5 received placebo; per-sample allocation not given. Samples analyzed were those drawn on day 63 after the first vaccine or placebo injection. It was an adult aged 18-55 years in Boston who was the donor. Wuhan-strain spike was delivered by a replication-incompetent Ad26 vector. The CDR3 covers 12 residues. Germline V gene data show CDR1 as MNHEY and CDR2 as SMNVEV (reference sequence). V was pared by 3 bases and J by 4 bases, with 3 bases between.

This TCR was sampled from a person between 18 and 59 years old who received the Ad26.COV2.S COVID-19 vaccine or a placebo. The V call is TRBV27, the J call TRBJ2-2; no clear D. The sample here was peripheral blood, taken in a trial of Ad26.COV2.S vaccine versus placebo. The CDR3 sequence: CASSFPTGELFF. CDR3 DNA: TGTGCCAGCAGTTTCCCCACCGGGGAGCTGTTTTTT.